The sample holds many counts of the clone carrying this T cell receptor beta chain. TCRdb passed the 5' RACE reads through MiXCR, listing each CDR3 protein once. The sample records approximately 35,000 distinct CDR3 sequences, 7.1% being singletons. The sample is drawn from a study of early T cells in non-severe SARS-CoV-2 infection. Sequencing was performed on whole blood, taken at baseline. The sequence was collected from an adult who was a healthcare worker with PCR-confirmed SARS-CoV-2 infection or an uninfected control (not recorded which).

DNA for the CDR3: TGCAGCGTTGAAGCGGCAGGGGGCTACGAGCAGTACTTC. Translating gives CSVEAAGGYEQYF. The gene calls are TRBV29-1 and TRBJ2-7, with 7 bases aligning to TRBD1. CDR3 length equals 13 residues. Germline V CDR1 and CDR2: SQVTM, ANQGSEA. The V and J ends lost 1 base and 3 bases, in that order; junction bases with no gene match: 3.